Listed below are T cell receptor beta chains from one sample, sequenced in a study of blood T cell repertoires in COVID-19. The method was immunoSEQ multiplex PCR; TCRdb's version includes in-frame clones alone and lacks a portion of them. Counted here are a few hundred thousand clones, around 81% occurring once; the ten biggest clones make up 9.5% to 15%. Sequencing used peripheral blood. Receptors originate from a human donor in a cohort sampled during active COVID-19. Each CDR3 is given with its conserved first and last residue. D genes are given only for firm matches. Some rows have no size entry. The others give once, few or many, or a class for an expanded clone.

TRBV5-1	.	TRBJ1-1	.	CASSLEQGGEAFF	TGCGCCAGCAGCTTGGAGCAGGGTGGTGAAGCTTTCTTT
TRBV28	TRBD1	TRBJ2-2	.	CASSFPGQGVRGELFF	TGTGCCAGCAGTTTTCCGGGACAGGGGGTGCGCGGGGAGCTGTTTTTT
TRBV5-1	TRBD2	TRBJ2-1	.	CASSSTSGSYNEQFF	TGCGCCAGCAGCTCGACTAGCGGGTCTTACAATGAGCAGTTCTTC
TRBV30	TRBD2	TRBJ2-2	.	CAWSEGGGGNTGELFF	TGTGCCTGGAGTGAGGGCGGCGGGGGGAACACCGGGGAGCTGTTTTTT
TRBV15	.	TRBJ2-2	.	CATNQEVTGELFF	TGTGCCACAAACCAGGAGGTCACCGGGGAGCTGTTTTTT
TRBV29-1	TRBD1	TRBJ1-1	.	CSVEGGFEGASTEAFF	TGCAGCGTTGAAGGAGGGTTTGAGGGGGCGAGCACTGAAGCTTTCTTT
TRBV7-2	.	TRBJ1-3	.	CASSLAGRSSGNTIYF	TGTGCCAGCAGCTTAGCGGGGAGGAGCTCTGGAAACACCATATATTTT
TRBV7-9	.	TRBJ1-5	few	CASSPDNSNQPQHF	TGTGCCAGCAGTCCGGACAATAGCAATCAGCCCCAGCATTTT
TRBV15	.	TRBJ2-4	.	CATSRGGVAKNIQYF	TGTGCCACCAGCAGAGGGGGGGTAGCCAAAAACATTCAGTACTTC
TRBV5-1	.	TRBJ2-7	.	CASSRGFRDTTPYEQYF	TGCGCCAGCAGCCGCGGATTTCGGGACACCACTCCCTACGAGCAGTACTTC
TRBV9	.	TRBJ2-1	.	CASSVVSGRGSDEQFF	TGTGCCAGCAGCGTAGTCTCGGGGAGGGGGTCCGATGAGCAGTTCTTC